Below are 27 T cell receptor beta chains sequenced from a single sample in a study of control samples from healthy donors and cancer patients. The assay was immunoSEQ multiplex PCR, and TCRdb's table has in-frame clones only and misses some. The sample records approximately 150,000 clones, roughly 88% being singletons. Source material: blood. The receptor set was obtained from a man aged 18 to 35 in good health.

This chain links TRBV5-1 with TRBJ2-2; 14 nucleotides align to TRBD2. The CDR3 contains 19 residues. V lost 6 bases to trimming and J lost 4 bases; unmatched junction nucleotides: 14. In germline, CDR1 is SGHRS, CDR2 YFSETQ. The CDR3 nucleotides read TGCGCCAGCAAGCTATATGGGACTAGCGGGGGCCGAGGCACCGGGGAGCTGTTTTTT. Translation gives CASKLYGTSGGRGTGELFF. Using reference TRBV5-1 and TRBJ2-2 for the parts outside the CDR3, the full variable domain is KAGVTQTPRYLIKTRGQQVTLSCSPISGHRSVSWYQQTPGQGLQFLFEYFSETQRNKGNFPGRFSGRQFSNSRSEMNVSTLELGDSALYLCASKLYGTSGGRGTGELFFGEGSRLTVL.

This chain joins TRBV5-8 and TRBJ2-2, with D perhaps TRBD1 (5 bases). The CDR3 is made up of 16 amino acids. The V and J ends lost 6 bases and 2 bases respectively, with 17 bases between them. CDR1 and CDR2 (germline): SGHTS, YDEGEE. The chain's CDR3 is CASTSRAGINTGELFF. The CDR3 nucleotides are TGTGCCAGCACCTCACGGGCAGGGATAAACACCGGGGAGCTGTTTTTT.

In this sample, this clone turned up once. The chain combines TRBV21-1 with TRBJ2-1; the table's D call, TRBD2, was not checked against the DNA. TRBV21-1 is a pseudogene segment. CDR3 length: 17 amino acids. The CDR3 sequence: CASSKRGWRDSGNEQFF. CDR3 coding DNA: TGTGCCAGCAGCAAAAGGGGTTGGCGGGATTCGGGCAATGAGCAGTTCTTC.

The V call is TRBV7-9, the J call TRBJ1-2; 9 bases match TRBD1. With V trimmed by 3 bases and J by 13 bases, 9 bases remained unmatched. The CDR3 runs 13 residues. Germline CDR1 and CDR2: SEHNR and FQNEAQ (reference sequence). DNA of the CDR3: TGTGCCAGCAGCTTTCCGGGACAGGGAGCTTTCACCTTC. Residues: CASSFPGQGAFTF.

The chain uses TRBV7-3 and TRBJ1-6, with 8 nucleotides matching TRBD1. The CDR3 loop spans 14 amino acids. The V and J ends lost 3 bases and 10 bases, in that order; junction bases with no gene match: 5. Germline-derived CDR1 and CDR2 are SGHTA and FQGTGA. The CDR3 DNA reads TGTGCCAGCAGCTTCGGGACAGGATTATCACCCCTCCACTTT. It translates to CASSFGTGLSPLHF.

This clone was detected a few times. This chain uses TRBV5-8 with TRBJ1-5; 8 bases agree with TRBD1. Per the germline V gene, CDR1 is SGHTS and CDR2 is YDEGEE. CDR3 size: 14 residues. V gave up 5 bases and J gave up 1 base; unmatched junction bases: 2. The CDR3, as DNA: TGTGCCAGCAGACGGACAGGGAGCAATCAGCCCCAGCATTTT. This encodes CASRRTGSNQPQHF. Based on the CDR3 plus reference TRBV5-8 and TRBJ1-5, the full variable domain is EAGVTQSPTHLIKTRGQQATLRCSPISGHTSVYWYQQALGLGLQFLLWYDEGEERNRGNFPPRFSGRQFPNYSSELNVNALELEDSALYLCASRRTGSNQPQHFGDGTRLSIL.

This chain links TRBV11-3 with TRBJ1-6; TRBD1 might be the D (6 bases). With 5 bases removed from V and 7 bases from J, the gap between germline ends came to 12 bases. CDR3 length equals 14 residues. Germline V gene lookup returns CDR1 SGHNT and CDR2 YENEEA. The CDR3 protein is CASSTGTPNSPLHF. The CDR3 DNA reads TGTGCCAGCAGCACCGGGACACCGAATTCACCCCTCCACTTT.

The rearrangement links TRBV6-5 to TRBJ1-5; a weak D match, TRBD1 (5 bases). The V end lost 3 bases, the J end lost 8 bases, and 14 bases lay between the germline ends. This CDR3 spans 14 amino acids. Germline values: CDR1 MNHEY, CDR2 SVGAGI. CDR3 DNA: TGTGCCAGCAGTTATTCCAGGGCTTCAGAGCCCCAGCATTTT. Protein: CASSYSRASEPQHF.

The V and J genes are TRBV12-5 and TRBJ2-3; 11 nucleotides agree with TRBD1. The V and J ends lost 6 bases and 5 bases, in that order; junction bases with no gene match: 4. Per the germline V gene, CDR1 is LGHNT and CDR2 is FRNRAP. This CDR3 comprises 14 residues. Here the CDR3 DNA reads TGTGCTAGTGGAGGACAGGGGGCTGGAGATACGCAGTATTTT. It encodes CASGGQGAGDTQYF.

Here the CDR3 reads CASSLGRDYSNQPQHF. In DNA, the CDR3 is TGTGCCAGCAGTCTAGGCAGGGACTATAGCAATCAGCCCCAGCATTTT. The chain uses TRBV13 and TRBJ1-5; D perhaps matches TRBD1 (5 bases). Germline lookup yields CDR1 PRHDT and CDR2 FYEKMQ (reference sequence). The CDR3 length is 16 residues. The ends were cut back, 6 bases at V and 0 bases at J, with 15 bases in the middle.

CDR3 bases: TGTGCCAGCCAGAACTATGGCTACACCTTC. Encoded protein: CASQNYGYTF. This sequence joins TRBV28 and TRBJ1-2, with D hard to call. This CDR3 is built from 10 residues. Germline V lookup: CDR1 MDHEN, CDR2 SYDVKM. Trimming removed 8 bases from V and 2 bases from J, with 3 bases in between.

The chain couples TRBV5-1 to TRBJ2-5; 9 positions agree with TRBD2. The CDR3 consists of 15 residues. With 2 bases clipped from V and 2 bases from J, the junction kept 4 bases outside the gene matches. The germline CDR1 and CDR2 sequences are SGHRS and YFSETQ. The CDR3 coding sequence is TGCGCCAGCAGCTTTAGCGGGGGCCTTCAAGAGACCCAGTACTTC. Translation: CASSFSGGLQETQYF.

In its sample, this clone was seen once. The V call is TRBV29-1, the J call TRBJ2-3; no firm D call. Germline CDR1 reads SQVTM; CDR2 reads ANQGSEA. This CDR3 region has 13 residues. V was cut by 7 bases and J by 0 bases, with 11 bases left in between. CDR3: CSASTYSTDTQYF. As DNA, the CDR3 is TGCAGCGCCTCGACTTATAGCACAGATACGCAGTATTTT.

About this clone: Its ends do not fully match the called genes, so a read error is possible. The V gene is TRBV5-5, the J gene TRBJ2-2; D tentatively reads TRBD1 or TRBD2 (5 bases each). Germline V gene lookup returns CDR1 SGHKS and CDR2 YYEKEE (reference sequence). The CDR3 is 13 residues long. CDR3 in DNA: TGTGCCAGCAACTTGGGGGACACCGGGGAGCTGTTTTTT. This codes for CASNLGDTGELFF.

The CDR3 DNA is TGCGCCAGCAGCCAAGCGACGGGGGCCGGGCAGTTCTTC. Translated, it gives CASSQATGAGQFF. The chain uses TRBV4-3 and TRBJ2-1; D is possibly TRBD1 or TRBD2 (6 bases each). Germline CDR1 is LGHNA and CDR2 is YSLEER. V was pared by 1 base and J by 12 bases, with 13 bases between. This CDR3 has 13 amino acids.

V usage is TRBV11-1 and J usage is TRBJ2-3, with D possibly TRBD1 on 5 matching bases. The CDR3 has 13 residues. Germline V CDR1 and CDR2: SGHAT, FQDESV (reference sequence). V was shortened by 6 bases and J by 4 bases, with 11 bases between the two germline ends. For the CDR3, the DNA is TGTGCCAGCAGGCCTCAGGGTGCAGATACGCAGTATTTT. It encodes CASRPQGADTQYF.

CDR3 nucleotide sequence: TGTGCCAGCAGCTCTCCCGTAGCGGGGGGAAGCACAGATACGCAGTATTTT. Translating gives CASSSPVAGGSTDTQYF. The chain couples TRBV7-9 to TRBJ2-3, with 10 bases identical to TRBD2. Trimming at V came to 4 bases and at J to 0 bases, leaving 7 bases not matched to a gene. Germline V gene data show CDR1 as SEHNR and CDR2 as FQNEAQ (reference sequence). CDR3 length: 17 residues.

The chain employs TRBV7-3 and TRBJ1-2, with TRBD1 matching over 7 bases. The CDR3 sequence is 13 residues long. Looked up from germline, CDR1 is SGHTA and CDR2 is FQGTGA. V lost 0 bases and J lost 8; bases outside the gene matches: 3. In nucleotides, the CDR3 is TGTGCCAGCAGCTTAACAGGGGGCTTCGGCTACACCTTC. Its translation is CASSLTGGFGYTF.

J is TRBJ1-5 and V is TRBV19; D is unresolved. The germline gives CDR1 LNHDA, CDR2 SQIVND (reference sequence). This CDR3 contains 16 residues. The V end was cut by 7 bases, the J end by 2 bases, with 18 bases between. The chain's CDR3 is CASNDLGKAGNQPQHF. DNA of the CDR3: TGTGCCAGTAACGATCTGGGGAAAGCGGGCAATCAGCCCCAGCATTTT.

The chain recombines TRBV11-2 with TRBJ2-2; possibly TRBD1 for D (6 bases). Germline V lookup: CDR1 SGHAT, CDR2 FQNNGV. This CDR3 contains 15 residues. V was shortened by 5 bases and J by 5 bases, with 15 bases between the two germline ends. CDR3 loop: CASSRGQPQTGELFF. In DNA, the CDR3 is TGTGCCAGCAGCCGCGGACAGCCGCAGACCGGGGAGCTGTTTTTT.

The chain combines TRBV10-3 with TRBJ2-1; D might be TRBD1 or TRBD2, each matching 7 bases. CDR3 length: 15 amino acids. Deletions cut 2 bases from V and 6 bases from J, with 14 bases between. The germline gives CDR1 ENHRY, CDR2 SYGVKD. CDR3 in amino acids: CAISEKAGGVNEQFF. DNA for the CDR3: TGTGCCATCAGTGAGAAGGCAGGGGGGGTCAATGAGCAGTTCTTC.

This clone turned up a few times. The J gene is TRBJ2-7, the V gene TRBV4-2; no clear D. There are 14 residues in the CDR3. V gave up 0 bases and J gave up 4 bases, with 10 bases separating them. The germline V gene has CDR1 LGHNA and CDR2 YNFKEQ. The CDR3 protein is CASSQDKVEYEQYF. As DNA, the CDR3 is TGTGCCAGCAGCCAAGATAAGGTAGAGTACGAGCAGTACTTC.

The V and J genes are TRBV13 and TRBJ2-1; the D gene is possibly TRBD2 (6 bases). This CDR3 region has 17 residues. V lost 4 bases, J lost 5 bases, and 21 bases lay in between. CDR1 PRHDT and CDR2 FYEKMQ come from the germline V gene (reference sequence). The CDR3 DNA is TGTGCCAGCAGCTCGAGGAGTCTAGCGCCTGGTAACAATGAGCAGTTCTTC. This gives the protein CASSSRSLAPGNNEQFF.

The chain couples TRBV3-1 (or the pseudogene TRBV3-2) to TRBJ1-2; a weak D match, TRBD1 (6 bases). This CDR3 is 15 amino acids long. Trimming took 4 bases from V and 6 from J, leaving 18 bases between them. Germline values: CDR1 LGHDT, CDR2 YNNKEL (reference sequence). CDR3 nucleotides: TGTGCCAGCAGCCGAGGGGGGGGATTTACGGATGGCTACACCTTC. The encoded protein is CASSRGGGFTDGYTF.

This chain links TRBV6-5 with TRBJ2-1, with 13 bases fitting TRBD2. Per the germline V gene, CDR1 is MNHEY and CDR2 is SVGAGI. The CDR3 sequence is 14 residues long. The V gene end was trimmed by 7 bases and the J gene end by 7 bases; junction bases not matched to a gene: 4. This CDR3 is CASNQGLAGNEQFF. CDR3 in DNA: TGTGCCAGCAATCAGGGACTAGCGGGGAATGAGCAGTTCTTC.

This chain joins TRBV2 and TRBJ1-2; D not resolved. V shed 5 bases and J shed 0 bases, with 22 bases lying between them. CDR1 and CDR2 (germline): SNHLY, FYNNEI. The CDR3 consists of 18 residues. CDR3 coding DNA: TGTGCCAGCAGTCCCGCTAAGGGTCCCCTTCAAGCTAACTATGGCTACACCTTC. Residues: CASSPAKGPLQANYGYTF.

The rearrangement joins TRBV18 to TRBJ1-1; no clear D gene. Between the trimmed V and J ends, which lost 4 bases and 3 bases, there was a span of 15 bases. The germline V gene encodes CDR1 KGHSH and CDR2 LQKENI. The CDR3 spans 15 residues. This chain's CDR3 is CASSLATQGDTEAFF. CDR3 nucleotides: TGTGCCAGCTCACTCGCTACTCAAGGTGACACTGAAGCTTTCTTT.